These 4 T cell receptor beta chains were sequenced from one sample in a study of cytomegalovirus exposure and HLA in healthy donors. The primer mix had 60 Vbeta and 13 Jbeta primers. Sequencing was performed with immunoSEQ multiplex PCR; in TCRdb, only in-frame clones are kept and a portion is missing. Of 150,000 or so clones listed, 80% to 85% were seen once; the top ten hold around 9.1%. Sequenced sample: PBMCs. All receptors derive from a male donor in good health and CMV-seropositive.

On this clone itself: Germline and junction disagree at one end, which may indicate a read error. As DNA, the CDR3 is TGTGCCAGCAGTTACGACACTGGAGCTTTCTTT. Residues: CASSYDTGAFF. The genes are TRBV6-1 and TRBJ1-1, with no clear D. This CDR3 is built from 11 residues. The germline V gene has CDR1 MNHNS and CDR2 SASEGT.

V is TRBV18 and J is TRBJ2-7; D perhaps matches TRBD1 (6 bases). Per the germline V gene, CDR1 is KGHSH and CDR2 is LQKENI. The CDR3 extends over 15 amino acids. V dropped 2 bases and J dropped 3 bases, with 14 bases sitting between them. The CDR3 loop reads CASSPSTGLNYEQYF. Written as DNA, the CDR3 is TGTGCCAGCTCACCAAGTACAGGGTTGAACTACGAGCAGTACTTC.

In DNA, the CDR3 is TGTGCCAGCAGCTTATTAACAGGGACCCAGGAGACCCAGTACTTC. This gives the protein CASSLLTGTQETQYF. The chain carries TRBV7-2 and TRBJ2-5, with D possibly TRBD1 on 6 matching bases. Germline V lookup: CDR1 SGHTA, CDR2 FQGNSA. This CDR3 is built from 15 residues. V lost 2 bases, J lost 5 bases, and 15 bases lay in between.

This clone was counted a single time. The J gene is TRBJ1-1, the V gene TRBV9; 8 bases agree with TRBD1. The germline V gene has CDR1 SGDLS and CDR2 YYNGEE. After removal of 3 bases from V and 6 bases from J, the junction contained 7 bases not matched to a gene. This CDR3 contains 14 residues. This CDR3 is CASSGQGRISEAFF. CDR3 nucleotides: TGTGCCAGCAGCGGACAGGGGAGAATATCTGAAGCTTTCTTT.